The next 8 T cell receptor beta chains were all read from a single sample in a study of T cells in Graves' hyperthyroidism and ophthalmopathy. It was RNA transcripts that yielded the amplified TCR beta CDR3 regions. The TCR CDR3 first-round RT-PCR relied on the HTBI primer set. TCRdb fed the multiplex PCR reads into MiXCR, producing one record per CDR3 protein. The table includes a few hundred thousand distinct CDR3 sequences, approximately 44% detected once. Sequenced input: peripheral blood or thyroid tissue (not recorded which). The receptors here all came from a woman in her late teens or twenties with Graves' hyperthyroidism.

This clonotype has ten or more counts. The rearrangement links TRBV7-2 to TRBJ2-7, with 7 bases aligning to TRBD2. The CDR3 runs to 12 residues. J was trimmed by 0 bases and V by 8 bases; bases with no gene match: 1. From germline, CDR1 is SGHTA and CDR2 FQGNSA. The CDR3 protein is CASGGSSYEQYF. The DNA of the CDR3 is TGTGCCAGCGGCGGGAGCTCCTACGAGCAGTACTTC. The full variable domain, rest sourced from reference TRBV7-2 and TRBJ2-7, is GAGVSQSPSNKVTEKGKDVELRCDPISGHTALYWYRQSLGQGLEFLIYFQGNSAPDKSGLPSDRFSAERTGGSVSTLTIQRTQQEDSAVYLCASGGSSYEQYFGPGTRLTVT.

This clonotype was observed once. A read error may be the cause here, since a much bigger clone is one base away. The rearrangement links TRBV7-4 to TRBJ2-7; D may be TRBD1 (6 bases). Germline V CDR1 and CDR2: SGHVT, SQSDAQ. Deletions cut 1 base from V and 2 bases from J, with 9 bases between. The CDR3 length is 14 residues. In DNA form, the CDR3 reads TGTGCCAGCAGCTTAGGGACAGTAGCCTACGAGCAGTACTTC. This codes for CASSLGTVAYEQYF.

This chain connects TRBV9 to TRBJ2-7; no firm D call. Germline loops: CDR1 SGDLS, CDR2 YYNGEE. V was cut by 0 bases and J by 3 bases, with 7 bases left in between. The CDR3 length is 13 residues. Here the CDR3 DNA reads TGTGCCAGCAGCGTAGACCTTTACTACGAGCAGTACTTC. Translation gives CASSVDLYYEQYF. Using reference TRBV9 and TRBJ2-7 for the parts outside the CDR3, the full variable domain is DSGVTQTPKHLITATGQRVTLRCSPRSGDLSVYWYQQSLDQGLQFLIQYYNGEERAKGNILERFSAQQFPDLHSELNLSSLELGDSALYFCASSVDLYYEQYFGPGTRLTVT.

Turning to this clonotype: In this CDR3 the conserved last residue, phenylalanine or tryptophan, is missing, so a read error is likely. V gene TRBV29-1 combines with J gene TRBJ2-5; no reliable D call. Trimming pared 1 base from V and 5 bases from J, leaving 5 bases between. From germline, CDR1 is SQVTM and CDR2 ANQGSEA. This CDR3 comprises 11 residues. The CDR3 spells CSVEVVETQYL. Written as DNA, the CDR3 is TGCAGCGTTGAAGTAGTGGAGACCCAGTACCTC.

Notes on this clonotype: One end of the junction varies from germline; a read error may be responsible. The chain uses TRBV7-9 and TRBJ1-1; a weak D match, TRBD1 (6 bases). Germline CDR1 is SEHNR and CDR2 is FQNEAQ (reference sequence). This CDR3 has 14 residues. The CDR3 spells CASSLGTANTEALF. DNA of the CDR3: TGTGCCAGCAGCTTAGGGACAGCTAACACTGAAGCTCTCTTT.

The chain couples TRBV7-2 to TRBJ2-7, with D uncertain. This CDR3 has 13 residues. Germline assignment: CDR1 SGHTA and CDR2 FQGNSA. Trimming removed 8 bases from V and 4 bases from J, with 15 bases in between. CDR3 in amino acids: CASSPWSSYEQYF. The CDR3 DNA reads as TGTGCCAGCTCACCATGGTCCAGTTACGAGCAGTACTTC.

This sequence joins TRBV6-5 and TRBJ1-5; D perhaps matches TRBD1 (5 bases). Trimming took off 5 bases at V and 7 bases at J, with 12 bases between the two ends. CDR3 length equals 13 residues. Germline loops: CDR1 MNHEY, CDR2 SVGAGI. CDR3 loop: CASSERGWQPQHF. The CDR3 nucleotides read TGTGCCAGCAGTGAGCGGGGGTGGCAGCCCCAGCATTTT.

This chain connects TRBV10-1 to TRBJ1-4; D gene uncertain. CDR1 is WNHNN and CDR2 is SYGVQD in the germline V gene (reference sequence). The CDR3 contains 11 residues. V shed 10 bases and J shed 6 bases, with 9 bases lying between them. The DNA of the CDR3 is TGCGCCACGGAATTCGATGAAAAACTGTTTTTT. Translated, it gives CATEFDEKLFF.